The 22 T cell receptor beta chains below come from one sample, sequenced in a study of response to subunit inactivated influenza vaccine. TCRdb re-called the RT-PCR reads with MiXCR, one entry per CDR3 protein. This sample has a few hundred thousand distinct CDR3 sequences; about 10% occur once, and the top ten carry roughly 9.6%. These data also formed part of another study, on T cells expressing NK-cell markers. That report notes: It was by 5'RACE template switching with UMIs that TCR beta cDNA was made.

The sequences come from PBMCs from blood, collected on the day of vaccination. Receptors were obtained from a man aged 50 to 59 who received an inactivated influenza vaccine.

The chain carries TRBV18 and TRBJ2-7, with TRBD1 identical over 8 bases. CDR1 and CDR2 from the germline V gene are KGHSH and LQKENI. V was clipped by 6 bases and J by 5 bases; unmatched bases: 18. The CDR3 length is 17 residues. CDR3 sequence reads: CASSLPGVRTGPNEQYF. In nucleotides, the CDR3 is TGTGCCAGCTCGCTCCCTGGGGTCCGGACAGGGCCTAACGAGCAGTACTTC.

This clonotype has more than one count but fewer than ten. The V gene is TRBV30, the J gene TRBJ1-2, with 7 bases matching TRBD1. The CDR3 extends over 14 amino acids. V lost 3 bases, J lost 2 bases, and 6 bases stayed unmatched. Germline CDR1 GTSNPN, CDR2 SVGIG (reference sequence). CDR3 sequence reads: CAWSSPGGNYGYTF. The CDR3 nucleotides are TGTGCCTGGAGCTCGCCAGGGGGGAACTATGGCTACACCTTC.

This clonotype was found many times. The V gene is TRBV7-2, the J gene TRBJ2-3; no clear D. Germline assignment: CDR1 SGHTA and CDR2 FQGNSA. The CDR3 spans 14 residues. V gave up 5 bases and J gave up 5 bases, with 14 bases separating them. This CDR3 is CASSQDGPGDTQYF. The DNA for the CDR3 is TGTGCCAGCAGCCAAGACGGGCCCGGAGATACGCAGTATTTT.

The gene calls are TRBV12-3 or TRBV12-4 and TRBJ2-7, with a possible D match to TRBD2 (5 bases). This CDR3 region has 13 residues. The V gene lost 3 bases and the J gene lost 7 bases, with 13 bases spanning the gap. The CDR3 spells CASSLNHSGEQYF. CDR3 DNA: TGTGCCAGCAGTTTGAATCACTCGGGGGAGCAGTACTTC.

The V and J genes are TRBV9 and TRBJ2-2, with TRBD2 identical over 12 bases. The trim removed 3 bases at V and 5 bases at J, leaving 5 bases unmatched. Per the germline V gene, CDR1 is SGDLS and CDR2 is YYNGEE. The CDR3 sequence is 16 residues long. The CDR3 is CASSERLAGVTGELFF. The CDR3 nucleotides read TGTGCCAGCAGCGAAAGACTAGCGGGAGTTACCGGGGAGCTGTTTTTT. Looking up the rest from reference TRBV9 and TRBJ2-2 gives the full variable domain: DSGVTQTPKHLITATGQRVTLRCSPRSGDLSVYWYQQSLDQGLQFLIQYYNGEERAKGNILERFSAQQFPDLHSELNLSSLELGDSALYFCASSERLAGVTGELFFGEGSRLTVL.

This clonotype occurred many times. The rearrangement joins TRBV10-3 to TRBJ2-7; the D call may be TRBD1 or TRBD2 (6 bases each). The CDR3 is 15 residues long. The germline gives CDR1 ENHRY, CDR2 SYGVKD. V gave up 3 bases and J gave up 2 bases, with 14 bases separating them. CDR3 coding DNA: TGTGCCATCAGTGACTACGGGGGCAAGGCCTACGAGCAGTACTTC. Translating gives CAISDYGGKAYEQYF.

The chain joins TRBV5-6 to TRBJ2-2; D remains unclear. V was pared by 1 base and J by 1 base, with 8 bases between. CDR3 length: 15 residues. Germline V lookup: CDR1 SGHDT, CDR2 YYEEEE. DNA of the CDR3: TGTGCCAGCAGCTTGATTTCGTGGAACACCGGGGAGCTGTTTTTT. The encoded protein is CASSLISWNTGELFF.

The chain links TRBV9 to TRBJ2-1; TRBD1 is a possible D gene (7 bases). CDR1 and CDR2 from the germline V gene are SGDLS and YYNGEE. This CDR3 is built from 14 residues. Trimming cost V 0 bases and J 9 bases, with 13 bases left between them. CDR3 coding DNA: TGTGCCAGCAGCGTAGTGGGCAGGGGGGTTGAGCAGTTCTTC. This translates into CASSVVGRGVEQFF. Using reference TRBV9 and TRBJ2-1 for the parts outside the CDR3, the full variable domain is DSGVTQTPKHLITATGQRVTLRCSPRSGDLSVYWYQQSLDQGLQFLIQYYNGEERAKGNILERFSAQQFPDLHSELNLSSLELGDSALYFCASSVVGRGVEQFFGPGTRLTVL.

This clonotype was counted a few times. J is TRBJ2-7 and V is TRBV2; no clear D. Looked up from germline, CDR1 is SNHLY and CDR2 is FYNNEI. Between the trimmed V and J ends, which lost 3 bases and 0 bases, there was a span of 9 bases. The CDR3 is 14 amino acids. CDR3 loop: CASSDRSYSYEQYF. DNA of the CDR3: TGTGCCAGCAGTGACAGATCATACTCCTACGAGCAGTACTTC. Using reference TRBV2 and TRBJ2-7 for the parts outside the CDR3, the full variable domain is EPEVTQTPSHQVTQMGQEVILRCVPISNHLYFYWYRQILGQKVEFLVSFYNNEISEKSEIFDDQFSVERPDGSNFTLKIRSTKLEDSAMYFCASSDRSYSYEQYFGPGTRLTVT.

This clonotype has a count of ten or more. The chain employs TRBV5-1 and TRBJ1-1; D unresolved. Germline CDR1 reads SGHRS; CDR2 reads YFSETQ. Trimming left V 2 bases short and J 1 base short, with 9 bases between. The CDR3 has 14 residues. The CDR3 nucleotides read TGCGCCAGCAGCTTTCGGGCCCCGAACACTGAAGCTTTCTTT. This gives the protein CASSFRAPNTEAFF.

This clonotype was found a few times. The gene calls are TRBV4-2 and TRBJ2-1; 9 bases are shared with TRBD2. Germline CDR1 reads LGHNA; CDR2 reads YNFKEQ. V was pared by 0 bases and J by 5 bases, with 8 bases of the junction left unmatched. The CDR3 contains 17 residues. In DNA form, the CDR3 reads TGTGCCAGCAGCCAAGATTGGGGACTAGCTTCAAACAATGAGCAGTTCTTC. It specifies CASSQDWGLASNNEQFF.

For the CDR3, the DNA is TGCAGCGTCGGATCCGGGACAGGGGCCTCCTACGAGCAGTACTTC. Residues: CSVGSGTGASYEQYF. This sequence joins TRBV29-1 and TRBJ2-7, with 10 bases that match TRBD1. The germline gives CDR1 SQVTM, CDR2 ANQGSEA. This CDR3 contains 15 residues. V shed 6 bases, J shed 0 bases, and the junction held 8 bases outside the gene matches.

This clonotype was seen a few times. The V gene is TRBV6-2 or TRBV6-3, the J gene TRBJ2-2; D is tentatively TRBD1 or TRBD2 (6 bases each). The germline CDR1 and CDR2 sequences are MNHEY and SVGEGT. The germline V and J ends were trimmed by 5 bases and 5 bases, with 15 bases remaining between them. The CDR3 has 15 residues. CDR3 DNA: TGTGCCAGCAGTCCACTAGGGGGGACGACCGGGGAGCTGTTTTTT. It encodes CASSPLGGTTGELFF.

This clonotype was found a few times. This chain links TRBV6-2 or TRBV6-3 with TRBJ1-5; D call uncertain. Per the germline V gene, CDR1 is MNHEY and CDR2 is SVGEGT. This CDR3 comprises 14 residues. V was shortened by 6 bases and J by 2 bases, with 11 bases between the two germline ends. In nucleotides, the CDR3 is TGTGCCAGCAGCCGGGCCCGGGGCAATCAGCCCCAGCATTTT. Its translation is CASSRARGNQPQHF.

The chain joins TRBV18 to TRBJ1-1; D remains ambiguous. The germline CDR1 and CDR2 sequences are KGHSH and LQKENI. V was clipped by 3 bases and J by 4 bases, with 9 bases between them. This CDR3 contains 13 residues. CDR3 sequence: CASSPDTFTEAFF. The CDR3 DNA reads as TGTGCCAGCTCACCCGACACCTTCACTGAAGCTTTCTTT.

This clonotype occurred many times. This chain uses TRBV29-1 with TRBJ2-7; 8 bases are shared with TRBD2. The junction had 10 bases not matched to a gene; V was cut back by 5 bases and J by 4 bases. CDR3 length equals 14 residues. CDR1 is SQVTM and CDR2 is ANQGSEA in the germline V gene. The CDR3 nucleotides are TGCAGCGTTCGAGGGGCGGGAGGCGGTTACGAGCAGTACTTC. Amino acids: CSVRGAGGGYEQYF.

With regard to this clonotype: One junction end disagrees with the germline gene, perhaps due to a read error. The chain has TRBV3-1 and TRBJ1-5; D call uncertain. The germline CDR1 and CDR2 sequences are LGHDT and YNNKEL (reference sequence). This CDR3 is 15 amino acids long. The DNA of the CDR3 is TGTGTCAGCAGCCAACCTCCGGGAGCCCCAGCTCCCCAGCATTTT. This translates into CVSSQPPGAPAPQHF.

The chain employs TRBV7-2 and TRBJ2-5, with D tentatively TRBD2 (5 bases). V was trimmed by 4 bases and J by 2 bases, leaving 11 bases between them. The CDR3 runs to 14 residues. In germline, CDR1 is SGHTA, CDR2 FQGNSA. For the CDR3, the DNA is TGTGCCAGCAGCTCCCCTAAGCGGCAAGAGACCCAGTACTTC. As protein: CASSSPKRQETQYF.

This clonotype occurred a few times. The chain is built from TRBV5-1 and TRBJ1-2; 7 bases are shared with TRBD1. This CDR3 region has 13 residues. V lost 2 bases to trimming and J lost 11 bases; unmatched junction nucleotides: 9. CDR1 SGHRS and CDR2 YFSETQ come from the germline V gene. The chain's CDR3 is CASSLEERGRYTF. CDR3 nucleotide sequence: TGCGCCAGCAGCTTAGAAGAAAGGGGGCGTTACACCTTC.

This clonotype was counted ten times or more. This chain links TRBV27 with TRBJ2-1; 8 bases are shared with TRBD2. Germline V gene sequence: CDR1 MNHEY, CDR2 SMNVEV (reference sequence). The V segment lost 3 bases and the J segment 9 bases; nucleotides outside the gene matches: 1. This CDR3 contains 12 residues. The CDR3 bases are TGTGCCAGCAGTTTCCTAGCGGGTGAGCAGTTCTTC. Its translation: CASSFLAGEQFF.

This clonotype was observed at least ten times. V gene TRBV12-3 or TRBV12-4 combines with J gene TRBJ1-1, with D maybe TRBD1 (5 bases). CDR3 length: 14 amino acids. V was trimmed by 5 bases and J by 2 bases, leaving 12 bases between them. The chain's CDR3 is CASSLRQLNTEAFF. The DNA of the CDR3 is TGTGCCAGCAGTCTTCGACAGCTTAACACTGAAGCTTTCTTT.

The chain uses TRBV6-1 and TRBJ2-3; 13 bases align to TRBD2. Germline trimming cut 6 bases from V and 9 bases from J; bases unmatched to any gene: 15. Germline CDR1 reads MNHNS; CDR2 reads SASEGT. The CDR3 is 17 amino acids. The CDR3 loop is CASSRTSGRGWGGTQYF. The CDR3 DNA sequence: TGTGCCAGCAGCCGAACTAGCGGGAGGGGATGGGGCGGAACGCAGTATTTT.